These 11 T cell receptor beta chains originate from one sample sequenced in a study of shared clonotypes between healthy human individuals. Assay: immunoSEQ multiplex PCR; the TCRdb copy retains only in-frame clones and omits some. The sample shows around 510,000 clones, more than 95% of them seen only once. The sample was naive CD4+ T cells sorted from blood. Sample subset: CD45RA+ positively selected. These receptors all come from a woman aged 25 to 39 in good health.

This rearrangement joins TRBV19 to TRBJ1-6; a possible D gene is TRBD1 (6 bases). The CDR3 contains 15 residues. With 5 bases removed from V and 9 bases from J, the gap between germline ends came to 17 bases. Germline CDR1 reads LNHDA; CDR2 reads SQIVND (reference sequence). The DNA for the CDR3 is TGTGCCAGTAGTGGACGGGGGCAGGGGACTTCACCCCTCCACTTT. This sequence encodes CASSGRGQGTSPLHF.

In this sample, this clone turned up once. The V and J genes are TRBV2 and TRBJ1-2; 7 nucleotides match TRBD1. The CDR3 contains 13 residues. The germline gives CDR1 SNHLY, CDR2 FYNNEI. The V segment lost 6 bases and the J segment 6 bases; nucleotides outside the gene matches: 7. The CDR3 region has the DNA TGTGCCAGCAGCAAGGGGACAGACAATGGCTACACCTTC. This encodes CASSKGTDNGYTF.

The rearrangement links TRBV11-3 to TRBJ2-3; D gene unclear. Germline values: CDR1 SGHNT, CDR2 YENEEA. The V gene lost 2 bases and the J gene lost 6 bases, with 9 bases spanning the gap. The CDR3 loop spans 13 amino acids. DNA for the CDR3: TGTGCCAGCAGCTTATCACTTGGGGATACGCAGTATTTT. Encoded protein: CASSLSLGDTQYF.

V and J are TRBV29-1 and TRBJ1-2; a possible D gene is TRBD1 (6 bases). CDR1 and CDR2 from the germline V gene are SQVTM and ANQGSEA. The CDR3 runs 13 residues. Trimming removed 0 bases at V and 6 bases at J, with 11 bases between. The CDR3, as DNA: TGCAGCGTTGAAGATCTGAGGGGGAATGGCTACACCTTC. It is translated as CSVEDLRGNGYTF.

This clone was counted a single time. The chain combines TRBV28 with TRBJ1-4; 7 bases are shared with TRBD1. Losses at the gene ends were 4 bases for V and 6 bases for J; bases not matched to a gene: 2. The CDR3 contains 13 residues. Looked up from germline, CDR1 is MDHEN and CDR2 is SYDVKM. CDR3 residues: CASSSGQDEKLFF. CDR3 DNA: TGTGCCAGCAGTTCCGGACAGGATGAAAAACTGTTTTTT.

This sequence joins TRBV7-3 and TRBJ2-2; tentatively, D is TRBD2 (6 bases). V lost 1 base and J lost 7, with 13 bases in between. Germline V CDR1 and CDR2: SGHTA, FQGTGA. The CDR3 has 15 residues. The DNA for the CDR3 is TGTGCCAGCAGCTTAATAGCGGAGGCGAGCGGGGAGCTGTTTTTT. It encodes CASSLIAEASGELFF.

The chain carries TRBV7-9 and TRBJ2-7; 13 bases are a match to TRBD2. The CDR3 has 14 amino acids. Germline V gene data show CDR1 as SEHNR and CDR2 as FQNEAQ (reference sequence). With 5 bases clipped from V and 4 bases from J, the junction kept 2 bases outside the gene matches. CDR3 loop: CASSRLAGGYEQYF. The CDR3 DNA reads TGTGCCAGCAGCCGACTAGCGGGAGGTTACGAGCAGTACTTC.

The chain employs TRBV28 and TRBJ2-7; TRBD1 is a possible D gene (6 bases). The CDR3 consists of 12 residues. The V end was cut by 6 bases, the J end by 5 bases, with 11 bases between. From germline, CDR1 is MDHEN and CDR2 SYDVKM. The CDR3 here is CASRKQGHEQYF. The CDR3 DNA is TGTGCCAGCAGAAAACAGGGCCACGAGCAGTACTTC.

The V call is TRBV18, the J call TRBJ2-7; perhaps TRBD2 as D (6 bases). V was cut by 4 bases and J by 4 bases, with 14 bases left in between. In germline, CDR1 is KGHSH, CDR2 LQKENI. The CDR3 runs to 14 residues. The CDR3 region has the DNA TGTGCCAGCTCACTCGGGACTGAACGTTACGAGCAGTACTTC. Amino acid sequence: CASSLGTERYEQYF. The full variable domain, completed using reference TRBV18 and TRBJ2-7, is NAGVMQNPRHLVRRRGQEARLRCSPMKGHSHVYWYRQLPEEGLKFMVYLQKENIIDESGMPKERFSAEFPKEGPSILRIQQVVRGDSAAYFCASSLGTERYEQYFGPGTRLTVT.

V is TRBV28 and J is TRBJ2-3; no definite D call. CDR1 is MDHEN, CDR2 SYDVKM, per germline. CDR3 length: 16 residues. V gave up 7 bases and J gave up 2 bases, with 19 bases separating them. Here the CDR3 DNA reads TGTGCCAGCACCACCGGAGACTTCGGGCCCACAGATACGCAGTATTTT. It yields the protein CASTTGDFGPTDTQYF.

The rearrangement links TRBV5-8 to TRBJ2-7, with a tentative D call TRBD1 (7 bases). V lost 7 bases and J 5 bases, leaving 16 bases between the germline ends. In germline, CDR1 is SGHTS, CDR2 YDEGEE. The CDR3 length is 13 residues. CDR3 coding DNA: TGTGCCAGCGAACAGGGGAGGTTCGACGAGCAGTACTTC. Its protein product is CASEQGRFDEQYF.